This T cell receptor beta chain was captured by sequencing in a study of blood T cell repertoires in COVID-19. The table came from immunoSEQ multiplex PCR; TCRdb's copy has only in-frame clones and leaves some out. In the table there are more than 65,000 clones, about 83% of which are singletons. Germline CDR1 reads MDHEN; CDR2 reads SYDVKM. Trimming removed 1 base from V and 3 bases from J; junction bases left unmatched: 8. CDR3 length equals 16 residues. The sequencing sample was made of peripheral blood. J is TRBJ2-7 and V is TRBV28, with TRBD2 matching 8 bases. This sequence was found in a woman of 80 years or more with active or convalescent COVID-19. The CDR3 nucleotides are TGTGCCAGCAGTTTATTCGGGCTAGCGGGCCACTACGAGCAGTACTTC. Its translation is CASSLFGLAGHYEQYF.